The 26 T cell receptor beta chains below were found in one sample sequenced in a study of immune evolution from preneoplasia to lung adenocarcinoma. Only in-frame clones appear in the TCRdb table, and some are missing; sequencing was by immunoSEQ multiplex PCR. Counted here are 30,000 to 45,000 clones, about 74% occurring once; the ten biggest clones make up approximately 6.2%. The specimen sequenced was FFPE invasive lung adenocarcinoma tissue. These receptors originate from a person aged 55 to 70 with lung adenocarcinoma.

CDR3 nucleotides: TGTGCCAGCAGCTTCCATGCCCGAGGGGGTGGAAACACCATATATTTT. Translated, it gives CASSFHARGGGNTIYF. The genes are TRBV7-9 and TRBJ1-3; tentatively, D is TRBD1 (6 bases). The CDR3 sequence is 16 residues long. The germline CDR1 and CDR2 sequences are SEHNR and FQNEAQ (reference sequence). Deletions cut 3 bases from V and 3 bases from J, with 15 bases between.

CDR3 region: CASSSYSGRGADTQYF. In DNA form, the CDR3 reads TGTGCCAGCAGTTCTTATAGCGGGAGGGGTGCAGATACGCAGTATTTT. V gene TRBV2 combines with J gene TRBJ2-3, with TRBD2 matching over 11 bases. The CDR3 loop spans 16 amino acids. Losses at the gene ends were 5 bases for V and 4 bases for J; bases not matched to a gene: 8. CDR1 SNHLY and CDR2 FYNNEI come from the germline V gene.

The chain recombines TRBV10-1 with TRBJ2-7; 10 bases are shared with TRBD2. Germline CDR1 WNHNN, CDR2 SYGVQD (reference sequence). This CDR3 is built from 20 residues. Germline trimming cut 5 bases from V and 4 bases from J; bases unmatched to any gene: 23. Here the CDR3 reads CASSLTRPSGAGLADYEQYF. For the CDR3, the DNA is TGCGCCAGCAGTCTCACCCGTCCCTCCGGAGCAGGACTAGCGGATTACGAGCAGTACTTC.

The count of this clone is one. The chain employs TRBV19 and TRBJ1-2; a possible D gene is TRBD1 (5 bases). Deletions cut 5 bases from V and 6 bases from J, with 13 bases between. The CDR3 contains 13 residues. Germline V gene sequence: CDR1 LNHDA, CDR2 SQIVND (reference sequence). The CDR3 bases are TGTGCCAGTAGTCCCTCAGGGAGCCATGGCTACACCTTC. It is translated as CASSPSGSHGYTF.

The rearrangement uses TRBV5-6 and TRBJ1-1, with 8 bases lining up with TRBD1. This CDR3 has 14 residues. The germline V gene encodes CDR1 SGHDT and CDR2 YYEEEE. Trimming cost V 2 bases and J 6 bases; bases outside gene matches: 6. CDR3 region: CASSFQNRGAEAFF. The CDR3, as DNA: TGTGCCAGCAGCTTTCAAAACAGGGGGGCTGAAGCTTTCTTT.

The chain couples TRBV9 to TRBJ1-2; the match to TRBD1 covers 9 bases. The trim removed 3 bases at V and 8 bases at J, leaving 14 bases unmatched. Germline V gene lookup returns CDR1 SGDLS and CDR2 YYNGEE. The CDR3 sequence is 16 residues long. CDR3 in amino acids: CASSARGTGWIRGYTF. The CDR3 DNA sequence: TGTGCCAGCAGCGCCCGAGGGACAGGGTGGATTCGGGGCTACACCTTC.

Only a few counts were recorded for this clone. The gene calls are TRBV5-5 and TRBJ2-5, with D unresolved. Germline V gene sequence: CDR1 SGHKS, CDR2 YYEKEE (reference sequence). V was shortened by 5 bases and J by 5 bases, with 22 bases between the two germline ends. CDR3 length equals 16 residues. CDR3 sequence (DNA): TGTGCCAGCAGAAAGGCCGGCGGTCGGGCCTGGGAGACCCAGTACTTC. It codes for CASRKAGGRAWETQYF. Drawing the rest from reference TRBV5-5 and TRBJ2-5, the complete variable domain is DAGVTQSPTHLIKTRGQQVTLRCSPISGHKSVSWYQQVLGQGPQFIFQYYEKEERGRGNFPDRFSARQFPNYSSELNVNALLLGDSALYLCASRKAGGRAWETQYFGPGTRLLVL.

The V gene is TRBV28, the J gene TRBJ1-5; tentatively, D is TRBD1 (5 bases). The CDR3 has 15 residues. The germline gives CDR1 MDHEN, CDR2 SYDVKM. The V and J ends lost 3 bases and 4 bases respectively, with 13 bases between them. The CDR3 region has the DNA TGTGCCAGCAGTTTCCCGGGGCTTCCAAATCAGCCCCAGCATTTT. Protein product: CASSFPGLPNQPQHF.

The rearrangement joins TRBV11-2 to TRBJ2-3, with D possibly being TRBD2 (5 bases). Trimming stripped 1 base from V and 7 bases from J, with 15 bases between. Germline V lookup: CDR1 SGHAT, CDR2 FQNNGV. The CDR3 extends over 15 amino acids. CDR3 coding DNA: TGTGCCAGCAGCTTAGGCCCCACAAGCGGAAATACGCAGTATTTT. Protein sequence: CASSLGPTSGNTQYF.

This CDR3 is CASSSYYEQYF. CDR3 nucleotide sequence: TGCGCCAGCAGCTCTTACTACGAGCAGTACTTC. The chain employs TRBV5-1 and TRBJ2-7; unclear D gene. The CDR3 loop spans 11 amino acids. V shed 3 bases and J shed 3 bases, with 4 bases lying between them. Germline V gene data show CDR1 as SGHRS and CDR2 as YFSETQ. Combining the CDR3 with reference TRBV5-1 and TRBJ2-7 gives the whole variable domain KAGVTQTPRYLIKTRGQQVTLSCSPISGHRSVSWYQQTPGQGLQFLFEYFSETQRNKGNFPGRFSGRQFSNSRSEMNVSTLELGDSALYLCASSSYYEQYFGPGTRLTVT.

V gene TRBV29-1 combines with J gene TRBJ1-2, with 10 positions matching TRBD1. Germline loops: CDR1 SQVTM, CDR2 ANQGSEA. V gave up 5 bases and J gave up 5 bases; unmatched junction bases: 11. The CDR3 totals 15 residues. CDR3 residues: CSVRGQGMSAYGYTF. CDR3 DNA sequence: TGCAGCGTTAGGGGACAGGGGATGTCCGCTTATGGCTACACCTTC.

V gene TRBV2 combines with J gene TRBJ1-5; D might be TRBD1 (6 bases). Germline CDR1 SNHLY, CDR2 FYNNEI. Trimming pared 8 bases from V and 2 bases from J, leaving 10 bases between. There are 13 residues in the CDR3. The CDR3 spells CASAQGGNQPQHF. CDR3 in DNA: TGTGCCAGCGCACAGGGCGGCAATCAGCCCCAGCATTTT.

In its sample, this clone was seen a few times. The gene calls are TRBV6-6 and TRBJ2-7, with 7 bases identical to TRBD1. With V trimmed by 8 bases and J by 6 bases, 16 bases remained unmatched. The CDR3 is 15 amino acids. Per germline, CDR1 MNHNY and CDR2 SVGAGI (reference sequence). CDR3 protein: CASSLRGGARGEQYF. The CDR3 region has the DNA TGTGCCAGCTCTTTGAGAGGGGGCGCACGTGGCGAGCAGTACTTC.

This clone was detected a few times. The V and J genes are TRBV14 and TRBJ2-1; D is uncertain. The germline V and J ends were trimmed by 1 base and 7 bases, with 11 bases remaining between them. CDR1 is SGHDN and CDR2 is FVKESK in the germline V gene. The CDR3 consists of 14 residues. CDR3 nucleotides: TGTGCCAGCAGCCAAGGGTTCTTTGTAAATGAGCAGTTCTTC. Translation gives CASSQGFFVNEQFF.

The chain's CDR3 is CASSYAGTHSYNEQFF. The CDR3 DNA is TGTGCCAGCAGTTACGCCGGGACTCACTCCTACAATGAGCAGTTCTTC. The chain recombines TRBV6-5 with TRBJ2-1; D might be TRBD2 (6 bases). This CDR3 contains 16 residues. Trimming shortened V by 2 bases and J by 0 bases, and 11 bases separated the two germline ends. Per germline, CDR1 MNHEY and CDR2 SVGAGI.

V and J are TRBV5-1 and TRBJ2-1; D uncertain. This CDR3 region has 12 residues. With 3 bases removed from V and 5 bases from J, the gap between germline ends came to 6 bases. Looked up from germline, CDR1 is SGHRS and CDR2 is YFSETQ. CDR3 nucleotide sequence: TGCGCCAGCAGCTCCCGGGACAATGAGCAGTTCTTC. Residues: CASSSRDNEQFF.

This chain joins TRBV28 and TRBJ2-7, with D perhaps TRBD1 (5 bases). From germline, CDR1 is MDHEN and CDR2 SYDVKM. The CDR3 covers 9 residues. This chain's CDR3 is CASGALPAV. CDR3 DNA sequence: TGTGCCAGCGGGGCTTTGCCAGCGGTC.

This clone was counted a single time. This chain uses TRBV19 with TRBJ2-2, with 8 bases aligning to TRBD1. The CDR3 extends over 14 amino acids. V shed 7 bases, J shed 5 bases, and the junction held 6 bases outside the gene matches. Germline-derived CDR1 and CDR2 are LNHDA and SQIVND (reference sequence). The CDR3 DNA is TGTGCCAGTACCCGACAGGGGCAAACCGGGGAGCTGTTTTTT. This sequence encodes CASTRQGQTGELFF.

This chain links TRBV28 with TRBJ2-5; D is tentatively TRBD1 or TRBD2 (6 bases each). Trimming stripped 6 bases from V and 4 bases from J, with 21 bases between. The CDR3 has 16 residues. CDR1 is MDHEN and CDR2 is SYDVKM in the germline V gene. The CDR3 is CASSPLGGRGGETQYF. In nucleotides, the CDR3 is TGTGCCAGCAGCCCTCTGGGGGGCCGGGGTGGAGAGACCCAGTACTTC.

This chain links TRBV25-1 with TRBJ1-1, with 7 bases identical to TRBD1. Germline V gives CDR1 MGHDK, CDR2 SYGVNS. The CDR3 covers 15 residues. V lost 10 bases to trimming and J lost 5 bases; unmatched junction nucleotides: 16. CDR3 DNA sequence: TGTGCCACCCGCACGAGAGGGGGCCTTGGGACTGAAGCTTTCTTT. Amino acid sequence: CATRTRGGLGTEAFF. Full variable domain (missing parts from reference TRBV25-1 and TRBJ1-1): EADIYQTPRYLVIGTGKKITLECSQTMGHDKMYWYQQDPGMELHLIHYSYGVNSTEKGDLSSESTVSRIRTEHFPLTLESARPSHTSQYLCATRTRGGLGTEAFFGQGTRLTVV.

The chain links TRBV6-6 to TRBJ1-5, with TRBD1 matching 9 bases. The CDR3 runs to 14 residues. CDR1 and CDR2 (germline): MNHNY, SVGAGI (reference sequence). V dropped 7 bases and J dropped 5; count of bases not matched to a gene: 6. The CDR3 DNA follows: TGTGCCAGCAAACCGGGACAGGGATATCAGCCCCAGCATTTT. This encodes CASKPGQGYQPQHF.

The CDR3 nucleotides are TGTGCCAGCAGTGAACTAGCGGGAAGGGGAGATACGCAGTATTTT. It is translated as CASSELAGRGDTQYF. The rearrangement links TRBV6-4 to TRBJ2-3; 10 nucleotides agree with TRBD2. This CDR3 contains 15 residues. CDR1 and CDR2 (germline): MRHNA, SNTAGT. V lost 3 bases to trimming and J lost 5 bases; unmatched junction nucleotides: 5.

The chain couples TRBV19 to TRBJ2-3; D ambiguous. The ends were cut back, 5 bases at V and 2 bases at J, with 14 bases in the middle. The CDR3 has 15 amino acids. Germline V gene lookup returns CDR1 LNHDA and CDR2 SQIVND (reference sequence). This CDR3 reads CASSRPAGDTDTQYF. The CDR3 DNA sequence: TGTGCCAGTAGTCGGCCGGCTGGGGACACAGATACGCAGTATTTT.

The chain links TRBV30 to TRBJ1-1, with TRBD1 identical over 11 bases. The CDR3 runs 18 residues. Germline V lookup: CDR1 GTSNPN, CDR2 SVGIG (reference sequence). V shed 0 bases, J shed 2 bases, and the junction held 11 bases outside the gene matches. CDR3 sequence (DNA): TGTGCCTGGAGTGTAGGGCTTAGGACAGGGGGCCGTAACACTGAAGCTTTCTTT. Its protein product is CAWSVGLRTGGRNTEAFF.

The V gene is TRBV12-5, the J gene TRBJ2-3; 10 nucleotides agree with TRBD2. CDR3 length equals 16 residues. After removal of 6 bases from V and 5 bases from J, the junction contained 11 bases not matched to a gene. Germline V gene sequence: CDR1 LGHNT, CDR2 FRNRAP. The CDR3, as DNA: TGTGCTAGTGGGAATCTAGCGGGAGTAAAGAGAGATACGCAGTATTTT. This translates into CASGNLAGVKRDTQYF.

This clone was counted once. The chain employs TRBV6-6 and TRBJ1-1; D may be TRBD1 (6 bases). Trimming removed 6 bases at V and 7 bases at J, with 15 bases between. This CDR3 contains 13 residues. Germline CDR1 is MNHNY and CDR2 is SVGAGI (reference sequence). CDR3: CASSMDRRGEAFF. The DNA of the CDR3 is TGTGCCAGCAGCATGGACAGACGGGGTGAAGCTTTCTTT.